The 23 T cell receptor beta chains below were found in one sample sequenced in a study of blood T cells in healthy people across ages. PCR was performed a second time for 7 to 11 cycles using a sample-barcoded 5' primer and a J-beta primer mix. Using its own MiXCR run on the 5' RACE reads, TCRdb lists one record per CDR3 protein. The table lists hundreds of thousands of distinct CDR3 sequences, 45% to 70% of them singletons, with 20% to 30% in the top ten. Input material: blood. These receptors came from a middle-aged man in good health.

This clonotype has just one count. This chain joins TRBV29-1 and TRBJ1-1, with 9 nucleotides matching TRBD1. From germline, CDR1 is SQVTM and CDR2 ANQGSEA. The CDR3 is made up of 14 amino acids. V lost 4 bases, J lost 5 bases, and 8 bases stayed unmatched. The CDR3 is CSVVPRQGDTEAFF. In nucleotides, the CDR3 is TGCAGCGTTGTTCCGAGACAGGGGGATACTGAAGCTTTCTTT.

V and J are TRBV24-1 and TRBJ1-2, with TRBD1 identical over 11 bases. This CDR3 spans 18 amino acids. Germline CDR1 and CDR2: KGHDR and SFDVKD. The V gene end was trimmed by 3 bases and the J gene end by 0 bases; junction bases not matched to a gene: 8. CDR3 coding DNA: TGTGCCACCAGTGATGGCCCCGGGACAGGGGGTACTAACTATGGCTACACCTTC. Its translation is CATSDGPGTGGTNYGYTF.

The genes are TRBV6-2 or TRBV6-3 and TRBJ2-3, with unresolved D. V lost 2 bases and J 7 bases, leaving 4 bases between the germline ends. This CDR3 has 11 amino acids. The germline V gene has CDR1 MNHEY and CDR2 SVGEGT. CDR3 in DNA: TGTGCCAGCAGTTACCCACATACGCAGTATTTT. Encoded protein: CASSYPHTQYF.

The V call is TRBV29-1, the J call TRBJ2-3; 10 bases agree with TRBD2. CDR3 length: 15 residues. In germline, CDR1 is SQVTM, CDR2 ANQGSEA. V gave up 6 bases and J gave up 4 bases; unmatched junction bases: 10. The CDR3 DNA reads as TGCAGCGTCCCTCAGGCTAGCGGGAGTTCAGATACGCAGTATTTT. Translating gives CSVPQASGSSDTQYF.

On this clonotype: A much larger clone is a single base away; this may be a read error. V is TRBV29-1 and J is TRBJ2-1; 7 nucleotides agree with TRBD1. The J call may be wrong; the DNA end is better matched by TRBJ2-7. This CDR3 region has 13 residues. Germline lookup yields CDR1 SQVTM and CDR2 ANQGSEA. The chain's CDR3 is CSSRDRDYNEQYF. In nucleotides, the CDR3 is TGCAGCAGCCGGGACAGAGACTACAATGAGCAGTACTTC.

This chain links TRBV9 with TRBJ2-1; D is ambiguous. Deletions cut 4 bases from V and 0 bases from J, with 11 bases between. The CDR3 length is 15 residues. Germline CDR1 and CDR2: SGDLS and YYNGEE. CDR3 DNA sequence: TGTGCCAGCAGCCCTCGACGTAGCTCCTACAATGAGCAGTTCTTC. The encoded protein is CASSPRRSSYNEQFF.

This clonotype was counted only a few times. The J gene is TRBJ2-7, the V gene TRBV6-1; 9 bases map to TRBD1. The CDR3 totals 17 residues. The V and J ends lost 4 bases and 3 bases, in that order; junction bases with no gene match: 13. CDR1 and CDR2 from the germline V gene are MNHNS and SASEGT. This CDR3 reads CASSGHAGGTGNYEQYF. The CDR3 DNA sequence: TGTGCCAGCAGTGGGCATGCCGGCGGGACAGGGAACTACGAGCAGTACTTC.

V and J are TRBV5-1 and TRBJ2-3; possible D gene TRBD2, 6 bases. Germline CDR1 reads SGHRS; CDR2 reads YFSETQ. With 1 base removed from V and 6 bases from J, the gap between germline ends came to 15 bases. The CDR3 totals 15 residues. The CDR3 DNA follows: TGCGCCAGCAGCTTGCCGCAAGGGAGGTTGGATACGCAGTATTTT. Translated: CASSLPQGRLDTQYF.

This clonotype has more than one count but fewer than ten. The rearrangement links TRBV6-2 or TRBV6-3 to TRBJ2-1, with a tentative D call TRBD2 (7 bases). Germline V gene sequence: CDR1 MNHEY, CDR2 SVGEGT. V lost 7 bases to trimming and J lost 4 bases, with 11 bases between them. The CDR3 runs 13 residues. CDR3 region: CASMGGQYNEQFF. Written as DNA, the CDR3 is TGTGCCAGCATGGGGGGGCAGTACAATGAGCAGTTCTTC.

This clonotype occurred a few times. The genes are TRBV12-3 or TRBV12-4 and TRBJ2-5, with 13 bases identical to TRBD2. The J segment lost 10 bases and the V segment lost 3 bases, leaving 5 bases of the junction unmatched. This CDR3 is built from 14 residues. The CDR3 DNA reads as TGTGCCAGCAGTTTGACGACTAGCGGGGGGAACCAGTACTTC. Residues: CASSLTTSGGNQYF.

In nucleotides, the CDR3 is TGTGCCAGCAGTTCCGACCGGGACAGGGCCAATCAGCCCCAGCATTTT. It is translated as CASSSDRDRANQPQHF. This rearrangement joins TRBV27 to TRBJ1-5; 9 bases agree with TRBD1. This CDR3 is built from 16 residues. J gave up 3 bases and V 4 bases, and 7 bases lay outside the gene matches. Germline CDR1 and CDR2: MNHEY and SMNVEV (reference sequence).

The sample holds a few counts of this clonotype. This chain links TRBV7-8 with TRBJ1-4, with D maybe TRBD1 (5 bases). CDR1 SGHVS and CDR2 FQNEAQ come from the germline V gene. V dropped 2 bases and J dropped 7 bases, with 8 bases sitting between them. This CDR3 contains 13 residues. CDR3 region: CASSLWGFEKLFF. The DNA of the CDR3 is TGTGCCAGCAGCTTATGGGGGTTTGAAAAACTGTTTTTT.

In DNA, the CDR3 is TGTGCCAGCAGCTCACTTCCAGATACGCAGTATTTT. It translates to CASSSLPDTQYF. The chain links TRBV6-6 to TRBJ2-3; D ambiguous. Germline V gene sequence: CDR1 MNHNY, CDR2 SVGAGI (reference sequence). Trimming left V 6 bases short and J 4 bases short, with 8 bases between. This CDR3 is built from 12 residues.

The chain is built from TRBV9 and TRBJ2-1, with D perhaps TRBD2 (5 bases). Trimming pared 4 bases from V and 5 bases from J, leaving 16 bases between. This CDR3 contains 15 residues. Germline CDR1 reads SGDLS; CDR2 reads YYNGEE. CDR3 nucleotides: TGTGCCAGCAGCTCAAGTGTTGAGGGAAACAATGAGCAGTTCTTC. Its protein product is CASSSSVEGNNEQFF. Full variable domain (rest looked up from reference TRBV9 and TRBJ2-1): DSGVTQTPKHLITATGQRVTLRCSPRSGDLSVYWYQQSLDQGLQFLIQYYNGEERAKGNILERFSAQQFPDLHSELNLSSLELGDSALYFCASSSSVEGNNEQFFGPGTRLTVL.

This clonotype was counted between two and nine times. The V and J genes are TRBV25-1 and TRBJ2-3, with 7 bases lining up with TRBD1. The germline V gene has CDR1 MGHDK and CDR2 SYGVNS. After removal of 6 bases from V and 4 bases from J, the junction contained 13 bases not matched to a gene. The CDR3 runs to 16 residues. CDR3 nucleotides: TGTGCCAGCAGCAATATTAGAACAGGGGCTGCAGATACGCAGTATTTT. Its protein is CASSNIRTGAADTQYF.

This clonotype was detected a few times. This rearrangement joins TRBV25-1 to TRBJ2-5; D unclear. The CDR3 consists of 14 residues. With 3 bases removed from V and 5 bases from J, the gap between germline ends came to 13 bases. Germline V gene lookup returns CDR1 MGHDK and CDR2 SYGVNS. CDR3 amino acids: CASSENPVGETQYF. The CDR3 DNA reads TGTGCCAGCAGTGAGAACCCGGTCGGCGAGACCCAGTACTTC.

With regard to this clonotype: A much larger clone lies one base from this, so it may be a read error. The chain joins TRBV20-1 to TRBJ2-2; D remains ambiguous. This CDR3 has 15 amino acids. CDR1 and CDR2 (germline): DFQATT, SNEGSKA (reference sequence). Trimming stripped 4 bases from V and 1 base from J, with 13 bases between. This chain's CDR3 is CSANSGNENTGELFF. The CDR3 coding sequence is TGCAGTGCTAACAGTGGGAACGAGAACACCGGGGAGCTGTTTTTT.

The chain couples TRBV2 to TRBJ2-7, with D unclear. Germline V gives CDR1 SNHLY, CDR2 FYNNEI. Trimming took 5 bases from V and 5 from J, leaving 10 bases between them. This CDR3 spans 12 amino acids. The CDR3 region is CASSINTHEQYF. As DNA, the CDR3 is TGTGCCAGCAGTATCAATACCCACGAGCAGTACTTC.

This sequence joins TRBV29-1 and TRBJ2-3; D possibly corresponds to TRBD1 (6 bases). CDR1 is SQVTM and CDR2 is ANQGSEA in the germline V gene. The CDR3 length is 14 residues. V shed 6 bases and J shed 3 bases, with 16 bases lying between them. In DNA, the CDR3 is TGCAGCGTCGTCCCTAAAACAGGGACAGATACGCAGTATTTT. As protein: CSVVPKTGTDTQYF.

Here the CDR3 DNA reads TGTGCCAGCAGCTCTCCGGGACAGGTGAACTATGGCTACACCTTC. Translated: CASSSPGQVNYGYTF. The chain uses TRBV7-9 and TRBJ1-2, with 8 bases aligning to TRBD1. Trimming at V came to 4 bases and at J to 2 bases, leaving 6 bases not matched to a gene. CDR1 is SEHNR, CDR2 FQNEAQ, per germline (reference sequence). This CDR3 contains 15 residues.

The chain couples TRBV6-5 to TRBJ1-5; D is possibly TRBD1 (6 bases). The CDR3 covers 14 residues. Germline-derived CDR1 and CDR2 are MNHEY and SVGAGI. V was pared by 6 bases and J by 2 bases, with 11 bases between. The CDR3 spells CASRGGTGNQPQHF. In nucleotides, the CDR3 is TGTGCCAGCAGAGGGGGGACGGGCAATCAGCCCCAGCATTTT.

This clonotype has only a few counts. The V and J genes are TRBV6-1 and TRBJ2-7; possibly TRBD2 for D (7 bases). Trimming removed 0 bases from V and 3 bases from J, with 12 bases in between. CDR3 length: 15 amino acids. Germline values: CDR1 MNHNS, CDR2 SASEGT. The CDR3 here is CASSEAWRGHYEQYF. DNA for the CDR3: TGTGCCAGCAGTGAAGCGTGGCGGGGGCACTACGAGCAGTACTTC.

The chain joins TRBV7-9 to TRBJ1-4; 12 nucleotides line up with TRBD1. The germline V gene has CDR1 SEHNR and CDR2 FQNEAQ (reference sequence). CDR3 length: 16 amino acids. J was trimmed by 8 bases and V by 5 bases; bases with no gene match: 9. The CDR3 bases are TGTGCCAGCAGCGAAGGGACAGGGGGCATAGACGAAAAACTGTTTTTT. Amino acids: CASSEGTGGIDEKLFF.